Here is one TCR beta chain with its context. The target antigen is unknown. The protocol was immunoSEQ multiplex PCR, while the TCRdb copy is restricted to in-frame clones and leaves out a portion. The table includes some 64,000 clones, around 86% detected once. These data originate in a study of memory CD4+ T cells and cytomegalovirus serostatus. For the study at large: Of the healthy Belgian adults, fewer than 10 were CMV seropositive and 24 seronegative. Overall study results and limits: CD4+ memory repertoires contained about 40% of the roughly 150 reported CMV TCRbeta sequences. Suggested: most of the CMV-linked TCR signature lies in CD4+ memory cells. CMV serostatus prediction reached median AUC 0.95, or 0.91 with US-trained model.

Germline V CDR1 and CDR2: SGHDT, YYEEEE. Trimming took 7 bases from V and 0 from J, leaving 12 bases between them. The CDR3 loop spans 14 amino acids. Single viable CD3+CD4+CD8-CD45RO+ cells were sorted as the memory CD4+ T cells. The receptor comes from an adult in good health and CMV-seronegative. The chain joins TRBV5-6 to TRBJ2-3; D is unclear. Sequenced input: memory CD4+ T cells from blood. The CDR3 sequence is CASLLAQSTDTQYF. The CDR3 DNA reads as TGTGCCAGCCTCCTGGCGCAGAGCACAGATACGCAGTATTTT.